These 25 T cell receptor beta chains were all obtained from the same sample, sequenced in a study of shared clonotypes between healthy human individuals. This table comes from immunoSEQ multiplex PCR, and its TCRdb copy is limited to in-frame clones, with some not included. The sample lists some 2 million clones, roughly 95% seen once, with about 0.13% in the top ten. Sequenced input: naive CD4+ T cells sorted from blood. Subset defined: CD45RA+ positively selected. The receptors stem from a man aged 18-30 years in good health.

The chain links TRBV7-2 to TRBJ2-5; D may be TRBD2 (5 bases). Germline CDR1 SGHTA, CDR2 FQGNSA. The length of the CDR3 is 13 residues. V lost 5 bases and J lost 5, with 12 bases in between. DNA of the CDR3: TGTGCCAGCAGCCGAGGGTGGGTGGAGACCCAGTACTTC. Translating gives CASSRGWVETQYF.

Here the CDR3 reads CASSLALTGGRYEQYF. CDR3 sequence (DNA): TGTGCCAGCAGCTTAGCGCTAACGGGAGGAAGGTACGAGCAGTACTTC. The chain uses TRBV7-9 and TRBJ2-5; 7 nucleotides line up with TRBD2. The end of the DNA aligns better with TRBJ2-7, so the J call may be wrong. CDR1 is SEHNR, CDR2 FQNEAQ, per germline (reference sequence). This CDR3 contains 16 residues.

In the case of this clone: The sample contains more than one DNA sequence encoding this CDR3. The chain uses TRBV6-5 and TRBJ1-6; TRBD1 might be the D (6 bases). The CDR3 sequence is 14 residues long. Trimming pared 5 bases from V and 7 bases from J, leaving 12 bases between. CDR1 and CDR2 from the germline V gene are MNHEY and SVGAGI. The CDR3 is CASSSQGLNSPLHF. Written as DNA, the CDR3 is TGTGCCAGCAGTAGTCAGGGGCTAAATTCACCCCTCCACTTT.

The gene calls are TRBV7-2 and TRBJ1-2, with unresolved D. Germline V gene data show CDR1 as SGHTA and CDR2 as FQGNSA. The CDR3 covers 15 residues. Trimming cost V 0 bases and J 1 base, with 9 bases left between them. CDR3 sequence reads: CASSLARAFNYGYTF. In DNA form, the CDR3 reads TGTGCCAGCAGCTTAGCGCGGGCTTTTAACTATGGCTACACCTTC.

The chain is built from TRBV9 and TRBJ2-1; 11 bases map to TRBD2. In germline, CDR1 is SGDLS, CDR2 YYNGEE. The V segment lost 0 bases and the J segment 8 bases; nucleotides outside the gene matches: 7. The CDR3 length is 16 residues. The CDR3 spells CASSVALAGGLYEQFF. DNA of the CDR3: TGTGCCAGCAGCGTAGCGCTAGCGGGAGGACTCTATGAGCAGTTCTTC.

The V and J genes are TRBV19 and TRBJ2-1; 8 bases fit TRBD1. The CDR3 is 14 amino acids. CDR1 and CDR2 from the germline V gene are LNHDA and SQIVND (reference sequence). V trimming: 9 bases; J trimming: 9 bases; junction bases outside the gene matches: 13. The CDR3 loop reads CASSGTGEVGEQFF. DNA of the CDR3: TGTGCCAGCTCCGGGACAGGTGAAGTCGGTGAGCAGTTCTTC.

The chain employs TRBV9 and TRBJ2-2; possibly TRBD1 for D (6 bases). V was shortened by 3 bases and J by 1 base, with 13 bases between the two germline ends. CDR1 is SGDLS and CDR2 is YYNGEE in the germline V gene. This CDR3 is 16 amino acids long. The CDR3: CASSGTTGMNTGELFF. CDR3 nucleotides: TGTGCCAGCAGCGGAACGACAGGAATGAACACCGGGGAGCTGTTTTTT.

Of note for this clone: Sequence at one end of the junction differs from germline and may be a read error. The chain couples TRBV7-2 to TRBJ2-3; 8 bases map to TRBD2. Germline values: CDR1 SGHTA, CDR2 FQGNSA. This CDR3 is built from 15 residues. The CDR3 coding sequence is TGTGCCAGCAGCTCTAGCCGGGAGGGGTGGTCGACGCGGTATTTT. It yields the protein CASSSSREGWSTRYF.

Comments on this clone: This sample also contains other DNA sequences that code for the same CDR3. The CDR3 loop reads CASSLGDRDTGELFF. CDR3 coding DNA: TGCGCCAGCAGCTTGGGGGACAGGGACACCGGGGAGCTGTTTTTT. The J gene is TRBJ2-2, the V gene TRBV5-1, with 9 positions matching TRBD1. V shed 0 bases and J 3 bases; nucleotides not matched to a gene: 0. The CDR3 length is 15 residues. Germline CDR1 reads SGHRS; CDR2 reads YFSETQ.

The rearrangement joins TRBV5-6 to TRBJ1-6, with 9 positions matching TRBD1. The ends lost 4 bases at V and 1 base at J; junction bases unmatched: 3. Per the germline V gene, CDR1 is SGHDT and CDR2 is YYEEEE. The CDR3 has 16 residues. CDR3 loop: CASSLGQGSYNSPLHF. The CDR3 DNA reads TGTGCCAGCAGCCTCGGACAGGGGTCCTATAATTCACCCCTCCACTTT.

V is TRBV4-2 and J is TRBJ2-3, with unresolved D. This CDR3 region has 13 residues. V was pared by 0 bases and J by 5 bases, with 6 bases between. The germline V gene encodes CDR1 LGHNA and CDR2 YNFKEQ. As DNA, the CDR3 is TGTGCCAGCAGCCAAGACTGGGGAGATACGCAGTATTTT. It encodes CASSQDWGDTQYF.

Points on this clone: Other nucleotide sequences from this sample produce the same CDR3. The gene calls are TRBV19 and TRBJ1-4, with D possibly TRBD1 on 5 matching bases. CDR3 length equals 14 residues. Germline-derived CDR1 and CDR2 are LNHDA and SQIVND (reference sequence). Trimming pared 4 bases from V and 1 base from J, leaving 7 bases between. The CDR3 nucleotides read TGTGCCAGTAGTACCGGGGGAACTAATGAAAAACTGTTTTTT. It encodes CASSTGGTNEKLFF.

This clone came up once. The sample carries other DNA sequences with the same CDR3. This rearrangement joins TRBV6-4 to TRBJ2-2; TRBD1 is a possible D gene (6 bases). V was trimmed by 6 bases and J by 1 base, leaving 9 bases between them. CDR1 is MRHNA and CDR2 is SNTAGT in the germline V gene. The CDR3 totals 14 residues. The CDR3 DNA reads TGTGCCAGCAGGCGACAGGAGAACACCGGGGAGCTGTTTTTT. Translating gives CASRRQENTGELFF.

Remarks on this clone: A read error may be the cause here, since a much bigger clone is one base away. Distinct nucleotide sequences in the sample also encode this CDR3. In DNA, the CDR3 is TGTGCCAGCAGCTTGGGAGAGACCCAGTACTTC. Protein: CASSLGETQYF. The chain combines TRBV11-2 with TRBJ2-5; D ambiguous. V dropped 3 bases and J dropped 4 bases, with 3 bases sitting between them. Germline values: CDR1 SGHAT, CDR2 FQNNGV. The CDR3 loop spans 11 amino acids.

The chain combines TRBV6-5 with TRBJ2-7; 11 bases map to TRBD2. CDR3 size: 16 residues. Unmatched junction bases numbered 11, after V lost 0 bases and J lost 10 bases. The germline V gene has CDR1 MNHEY and CDR2 SVGAGI. CDR3 DNA sequence: TGTGCCAGCAGTTACTCGTTGGGGACTAGCGGAACTCCCCAGTACTTC. Translating it yields CASSYSLGTSGTPQYF.

The chain carries TRBV28 and TRBJ1-1; the D is unclear. The CDR3 totals 13 residues. Trimming pared 4 bases from V and 1 base from J, leaving 7 bases between. Germline CDR1 is MDHEN and CDR2 is SYDVKM. CDR3 DNA sequence: TGTGCCAGCAGTTACCGACGGAACACTGAAGCTTTCTTT. Residues: CASSYRRNTEAFF.

This clone was seen just once. The J gene is TRBJ2-3, the V gene TRBV30, with TRBD2 identical over 10 bases. Germline CDR1 GTSNPN, CDR2 SVGIG (reference sequence). The trim removed 2 bases at V and 4 bases at J, leaving 6 bases unmatched. The CDR3 covers 15 residues. The CDR3 protein is CAWSRPSGGADTQYF. For the CDR3, the DNA is TGTGCCTGGAGTCGACCTAGCGGGGGCGCAGATACGCAGTATTTT.

The chain couples TRBV11-2 to TRBJ2-7; D tentatively reads TRBD1 or TRBD2 (6 bases each). The germline V and J ends were trimmed by 1 base and 6 bases, with 7 bases remaining between them. The CDR3 sequence is 12 residues long. Germline CDR1 is SGHAT and CDR2 is FQNNGV. CDR3 bases: TGTGCCAGCAGCTTAGCGGGGGCCGAGCAGTACTTC. Translating it yields CASSLAGAEQYF.

The V and J genes are TRBV6-6 and TRBJ1-2; D uncertain. Germline CDR1 is MNHNY and CDR2 is SVGAGI (reference sequence). Deletions cut 4 bases from V and 3 bases from J, with 18 bases between. This CDR3 region has 16 residues. The CDR3 loop reads CASSSPGARGDYGYTF. The CDR3 nucleotides are TGTGCCAGCAGTTCCCCGGGAGCTCGCGGGGACTATGGCTACACCTTC.

V gene TRBV7-6 combines with J gene TRBJ2-7; TRBD2 matches 7 bases. Losses at the gene ends were 5 bases for V and 0 bases for J; bases not matched to a gene: 4. Germline CDR1 SGHVS, CDR2 FNYEAQ. The CDR3 totals 14 residues. The CDR3 loop is CASSPGTNSYEQYF. CDR3 DNA sequence: TGTGCCAGCAGCCCAGGGACTAACTCCTACGAGCAGTACTTC.

The gene calls are TRBV6-5 and TRBJ1-1; TRBD1 aligns across 8 bases. The V gene end was trimmed by 6 bases and the J gene end by 1 base; junction bases not matched to a gene: 4. The CDR3 contains 14 residues. Germline V CDR1 and CDR2: MNHEY, SVGAGI. CDR3 in amino acids: CASRPRGQNTEAFF. The CDR3 region has the DNA TGTGCCAGCAGACCCAGGGGGCAGAACACTGAAGCTTTCTTT.

A note on this clone: A much larger clonotype is one base distant, so this may be a read error. CDR3 sequence (DNA): TGCAGCGTTGAAGATCGGGACAGGGGAGCCTACGAGCAGTACTTC. It is translated as CSVEDRDRGAYEQYF. The rearrangement joins TRBV29-1 to TRBJ2-7; 10 bases map to TRBD1. V gave up 0 bases and J gave up 2 bases; unmatched junction bases: 4. Germline CDR1 SQVTM, CDR2 ANQGSEA. This CDR3 comprises 15 residues.

The V and J genes are TRBV10-1 and TRBJ1-1, with D maybe TRBD1 (6 bases). The germline V gene encodes CDR1 WNHNN and CDR2 SYGVQD (reference sequence). Trimming took off 6 bases at V and 1 base at J, with 12 bases between the two ends. CDR3 size: 14 residues. The chain's CDR3 is CASSERTENTEAFF. CDR3 bases: TGCGCCAGCAGCGAACGGACAGAGAACACTGAAGCTTTCTTT.

The rearrangement joins TRBV6-6 to TRBJ2-7; D call uncertain. The germline CDR1 and CDR2 sequences are MNHNY and SVGAGI (reference sequence). The CDR3 totals 11 residues. V lost 6 bases and J 3 bases, leaving 6 bases between the germline ends. The CDR3 region has the DNA TGTGCCAGCAGCCGAAACTACGAGCAGTACTTC. Translating it yields CASSRNYEQYF.

The chain is built from TRBV19 and TRBJ1-2; D ambiguous. CDR1 is LNHDA, CDR2 SQIVND, per germline (reference sequence). Trimming left V 6 bases short and J 4 bases short, with 12 bases between. CDR3 length: 13 amino acids. As DNA, the CDR3 is TGTGCCAGTAGCTACAGTGCAACCTATGGCTACACCTTC. Translated, it gives CASSYSATYGYTF.